The sample holds one count of the clone carrying this TCR beta chain. Its target is not known. The sample belongs to a study of Ad26.COV2.S vaccination and SARS-CoV-2 variants. Study at large: It was the COV1001 Ad26.COV2.S trial arm that included the donor.

Overall study findings and caveats: Vaccine and placebo recipients had comparable breadth of non-spike TCRs.

The treatment denotes: around 19 received Ad26.COV2.S at low or high dose, single or two shots; roughly five received placebo; per-sample allocation not given. Day 63 after the first vaccine or placebo injection was the time point for sampling. Vaccination employed an Ad26 vector expressing the Wuhan-strain SARS-CoV-2 spike. TCRdb's table, derived via immunoSEQ multiplex PCR, lists solely in-frame clones and lacks some. Of about 410,000 clones in the sample, 70% to 90% are singletons; the top ten hold approximately 3.7%. Per germline, CDR1 SGDLS and CDR2 YYNGEE. This CDR3 has 14 amino acids. V was trimmed by 0 bases and J by 6 bases, leaving 12 bases between them.

The source is a person aged 18 to 65 who received the Ad26.COV2.S COVID-19 vaccine or a placebo. The gene calls are TRBV9 and TRBJ1-2; the D gene is possibly TRBD1 (6 bases). The sample consisted of peripheral blood, taken in a trial of Ad26.COV2.S vaccine versus placebo. The CDR3 is CASSVVTGRDGYTF. As DNA, the CDR3 is TGTGCCAGCAGCGTAGTGACAGGTCGGGATGGCTACACCTTC. Supplemented by reference TRBV9 and TRBJ1-2, the full variable domain reads DSGVTQTPKHLITATGQRVTLRCSPRSGDLSVYWYQQSLDQGLQFLIQYYNGEERAKGNILERFSAQQFPDLHSELNLSSLELGDSALYFCASSVVTGRDGYTFGSGTRLTVV.